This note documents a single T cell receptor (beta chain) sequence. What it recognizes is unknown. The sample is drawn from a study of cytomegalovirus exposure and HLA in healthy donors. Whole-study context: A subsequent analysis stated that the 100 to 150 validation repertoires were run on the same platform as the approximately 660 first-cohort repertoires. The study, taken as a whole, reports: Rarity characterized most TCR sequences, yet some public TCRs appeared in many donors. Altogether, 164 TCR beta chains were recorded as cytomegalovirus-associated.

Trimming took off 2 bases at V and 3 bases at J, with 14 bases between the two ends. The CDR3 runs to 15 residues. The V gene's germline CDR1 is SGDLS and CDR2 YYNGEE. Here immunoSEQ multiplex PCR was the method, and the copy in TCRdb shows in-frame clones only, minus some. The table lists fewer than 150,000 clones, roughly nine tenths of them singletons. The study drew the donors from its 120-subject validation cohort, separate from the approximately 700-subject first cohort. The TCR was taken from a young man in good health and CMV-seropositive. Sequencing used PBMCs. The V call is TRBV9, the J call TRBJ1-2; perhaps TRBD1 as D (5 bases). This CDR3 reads CASSVSIDRDYGYTF. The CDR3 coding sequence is TGTGCCAGCAGCGTGTCCATAGACAGAGACTATGGCTACACCTTC.